The present TCR beta chain was sequenced within a study of T cells in Graves' hyperthyroidism and ophthalmopathy. Study-level background: Specimen type is peripheral blood, collected at initial diagnosis prior to any treatment.

Researchers amplified the TCR beta CDR3 regions from RNA transcripts. The HTBI primer set served for first-round RT-PCR of the TCR CDR3. TCRdb ran MiXCR on the multiplex PCR reads and lists one entry per CDR3 protein. The sample yields some 150,000 distinct CDR3 sequences, around 20% seen once. This clonotype came up many times. Antigen: not known. CDR3 length: 15 amino acids. Germline V gives CDR1 SGHTA, CDR2 FQGTGA. J was trimmed by 5 bases and V by 2 bases; bases with no gene match: 6. Notes on the study in general: Before onset, ophthalmopathy was predicted by the model a median approximately 6.6 months earlier.

Each patient was aged 18 to 65 and had newly diagnosed hyperthyroidism of under 2 months' duration. Extraction of PBMCs used 9 to 10 ml of fresh peripheral blood. The V call is TRBV7-3, the J call TRBJ2-1, with 7 bases aligning to TRBD2. Source material: blood. The TCR originated in a woman aged 50 to 65 with Graves' hyperthyroidism that later progressed to Graves' ophthalmopathy. In DNA form, the CDR3 reads TGTGCCAGCAGCTTAGGTTCACTAGCGAACAATGAGCAGTTCTTC. Its translation: CASSLGSLANNEQFF. Supplemented by reference TRBV7-3 and TRBJ2-1, the full variable domain reads GAGVSQTPSNKVTEKGKYVELRCDPISGHTALYWYRQSLGQGPEFLIYFQGTGAADDSGLPNDRFFAVRPEGSVSTLKIQRTERGDSAVYLCASSLGSLANNEQFFGPGTRLTVL.